The rows below give T cell receptor beta chains drawn from one sample of a study of T cells in Graves' hyperthyroidism and ophthalmopathy. TCRdb re-called the multiplex PCR reads with MiXCR, one entry per CDR3 protein. This sample has 250,000 to 300,000 distinct CDR3 sequences, with 15% found just once. Input material: blood. The receptors derive from a woman aged 50 to 60 with Graves' hyperthyroidism that later progressed to Graves' ophthalmopathy. Both conserved end residues are part of each CDR3. The order of the fields is D gene, V gene, J gene, clone size, CDR3 DNA, CDR3 protein. The D gene is left open where the match is weak. Size is stated for part of the rows, as once, few or many counts, or as a class when the clone is expanded.

D gene: TRBD1; V gene: TRBV13; J gene: TRBJ1-4; clone size: few; CDR3 DNA: TGTGCCAGCAGCGCGTCCGGGACAGGGGATGAAAAACTGTTTTTT; CDR3 protein: CASSASGTGDEKLFF
D gene: NA; V gene: TRBV20-1; J gene: TRBJ2-7; clone size: many; CDR3 DNA: TGCAGTGCTAGCAGGGCCAACGGCGAGCAGTACTTC; CDR3 protein: CSASRANGEQYF
D gene: TRBD1; V gene: TRBV10-1; J gene: TRBJ2-3; clone size: many; CDR3 DNA: TGCGCCAGCAGTGAGGTACAGGGGGCGAGAGATACGCAGTATTTT; CDR3 protein: CASSEVQGARDTQYF
D gene: NA; V gene: TRBV2; J gene: TRBJ2-7; clone size: many; CDR3 DNA: TGTGCCAGCAGTGAAAGCGGCTACGAGCAGTACTTC; CDR3 protein: CASSESGYEQYF
D gene: NA; V gene: TRBV20-1; J gene: TRBJ2-5; clone size: many; CDR3 DNA: TGCAGTGCTAGTGGGGGGCTCGAAGAGACCCAGTACTTC; CDR3 protein: CSASGGLEETQYF
D gene: NA; V gene: TRBV19; J gene: TRBJ1-6; clone size: NA; CDR3 DNA: TGTGCCAGTACCCAGGGGATAAGGAATTCACCCCTCCACTTT; CDR3 protein: CASTQGIRNSPLHF
D gene: TRBD1; V gene: TRBV30; J gene: TRBJ2-3; clone size: many; CDR3 DNA: TGTGCCTGGACAGGGGGCGCAGATACGCAGTATTTT; CDR3 protein: CAWTGGADTQYF
D gene: TRBD1; V gene: TRBV15; J gene: TRBJ1-5; clone size: many; CDR3 DNA: TGTGCCACCAGGACAGGGCCCTATAGCAATCAGCCCCAGCATTTT; CDR3 protein: CATRTGPYSNQPQHF
D gene: NA; V gene: TRBV20-1; J gene: TRBJ2-1; clone size: many; CDR3 DNA: TGCAGTGCAGCCGGCCGGAGCTCCTACAATGAGCAGTTCTTC; CDR3 protein: CSAAGRSSYNEQFF
D gene: TRBD2; V gene: TRBV5-4; J gene: TRBJ2-3; clone size: NA; CDR3 DNA: TGTGCCAGCAGTTATGGACTAGCGACCAGCACAGATACGCAGTATTTT; CDR3 protein: CASSYGLATSTDTQYF
D gene: TRBD2; V gene: TRBV7-3; J gene: TRBJ2-1; clone size: many; CDR3 DNA: TGTGCCAGCAGCCCGGGGACTAGCGGGAGGATCTCCTACAATGAGCAGTTCTTC; CDR3 protein: CASSPGTSGRISYNEQFF
D gene: TRBD1; V gene: TRBV28; J gene: TRBJ2-3; clone size: NA; CDR3 DNA: TGTGCCAGCAGCTCGGGACAGGGCGGTACGCAGTATTTT; CDR3 protein: CASSSGQGGTQYF
D gene: TRBD1; V gene: TRBV7-8; J gene: TRBJ2-7; clone size: many; CDR3 DNA: TGTGCCAGCAGCTCCATAAAGGGTAACGGACAGGACCTCTACGAGCAGTACTTC; CDR3 protein: CASSSIKGNGQDLYEQYF
D gene: NA; V gene: TRBV3-1; J gene: TRBJ1-3; clone size: NA; CDR3 DNA: TGTGCCAGCAGCCAAGGCCTTATCTCTGGAAACACCATATATTTT; CDR3 protein: CASSQGLISGNTIYF
D gene: TRBD1; V gene: TRBV18; J gene: TRBJ1-1; clone size: NA; CDR3 DNA: TGTGCCAGCTCACCAGGTGGACAGGGGACTACGGCTTTCTTT; CDR3 protein: CASSPGGQGTTAFF
D gene: TRBD1; V gene: TRBV19; J gene: TRBJ2-1; clone size: few; CDR3 DNA: TGTGCCAGTAGTACCGACAGGGGGAACAATGAGCAGTTCTTC; CDR3 protein: CASSTDRGNNEQFF
D gene: TRBD1; V gene: TRBV18; J gene: TRBJ1-5; clone size: few; CDR3 DNA: TGTGCCAGCTCAAGCAGAGGGACAGGGGGCGCCTATAGCAATCAGCCCCAGCATTTT; CDR3 protein: CASSSRGTGGAYSNQPQHF
D gene: NA; V gene: TRBV5-1; J gene: TRBJ2-1; clone size: many; CDR3 DNA: TGCGCCAGCAGCTCCCTTTCTCAGCACCACTACGGGAATGAGCAGTTCTTC; CDR3 protein: CASSSLSQHHYGNEQFF
D gene: NA; V gene: TRBV28; J gene: TRBJ1-1; clone size: many; CDR3 DNA: TGTGCCAGCACGGAGCTGGACACTGAAGCTTTCTTT; CDR3 protein: CASTELDTEAFF
D gene: NA; V gene: TRBV12-3/TRBV12-4; J gene: TRBJ1-1; clone size: many; CDR3 DNA: TGTGCCAGCAGCCCCAGAAGGCGGGTCACTGAAGCTTTCTTT; CDR3 protein: CASSPRRRVTEAFF
D gene: TRBD1; V gene: TRBV13; J gene: TRBJ2-1; clone size: NA; CDR3 DNA: TGTGCCAGCAGCCCTTGGACAGGACGTGGAGGTGAGCAGTTCTTC; CDR3 protein: CASSPWTGRGGEQFF
D gene: NA; V gene: TRBV20-1; J gene: TRBJ2-1; clone size: many; CDR3 DNA: TGCAGTGCTAGTCATGGCGGTCCCAGGGAGTGGAATGAGCAGTTCTTC; CDR3 protein: CSASHGGPREWNEQFF
D gene: NA; V gene: TRBV7-9; J gene: TRBJ2-5; clone size: many; CDR3 DNA: TGTGCCAGCAGCTTAGTAACAAGGTCGGGGGCTAGAGAGACCCAGTACTTC; CDR3 protein: CASSLVTRSGARETQYF
D gene: NA; V gene: TRBV28; J gene: TRBJ2-6; clone size: many; CDR3 DNA: TGTGCCAGCATGGGCAGGGACGCCTCTGGGGCCAACGTCCTGACTTTC; CDR3 protein: CASMGRDASGANVLTF
D gene: NA; V gene: TRBV19; J gene: TRBJ2-1; clone size: NA; CDR3 DNA: TGTGCCAGTAGTATAGAGGGCTCAAACAATGAGCAGTTCTTC; CDR3 protein: CASSIEGSNNEQFF
D gene: NA; V gene: TRBV27; J gene: TRBJ1-6; clone size: NA; CDR3 DNA: TGTGCCAGCAGTTTTGGTGGAGGGAATTCACCCCTCCACTTT; CDR3 protein: CASSFGGGNSPLHF
D gene: TRBD1; V gene: TRBV30; J gene: TRBJ1-5; clone size: many; CDR3 DNA: TGTGCCTGGGGGACAGGGCCAGGTCAGCCCCAGCATTTT; CDR3 protein: CAWGTGPGQPQHF
D gene: NA; V gene: TRBV9; J gene: TRBJ1-6; clone size: NA; CDR3 DNA: TGTGCCAGCAGCGGGGGGGCCGCACCCCTCCACTTT; CDR3 protein: CASSGGAAPLHF
D gene: TRBD2; V gene: TRBV6-1; J gene: TRBJ2-1; clone size: few; CDR3 DNA: TGTGCCAGCAGTGAACTAGCGGGAGGGATGGTGGGTGAGCAGTTCTTC; CDR3 protein: CASSELAGGMVGEQFF
D gene: TRBD1; V gene: TRBV2; J gene: TRBJ2-1; clone size: many; CDR3 DNA: TGTGCCAGCTCTAGACAGGGGGTCGATGAGCAGTTCTTC; CDR3 protein: CASSRQGVDEQFF
D gene: TRBD1; V gene: TRBV20-1; J gene: TRBJ1-4; clone size: NA; CDR3 DNA: TGCAGTGCACGGAGGGACAGCGACTATGAAAAACTGTTTTTT; CDR3 protein: CSARRDSDYEKLFF
D gene: NA; V gene: TRBV20-1; J gene: TRBJ2-5; clone size: many; CDR3 DNA: TGCAGTGCTACGGGGACAAATCGGGTAGAGACCCAGTACTTC; CDR3 protein: CSATGTNRVETQYF
D gene: NA; V gene: TRBV5-1; J gene: TRBJ2-6; clone size: NA; CDR3 DNA: TGCGCCAGCAGCTTGGAGACGGGGGGCGCTGGGGCCAACGTCCTGACTTTC; CDR3 protein: CASSLETGGAGANVLTF
D gene: TRBD1; V gene: TRBV20-1; J gene: TRBJ1-2; clone size: few; CDR3 DNA: TGCAGTGCTAAGGCCCCGACAGGGGGCATAATAGGCTATGGCTACACCTTC; CDR3 protein: CSAKAPTGGIIGYGYTF
D gene: NA; V gene: TRBV6-1; J gene: TRBJ2-4; clone size: many; CDR3 DNA: TGTGCCAGCAGATTCCCAGGGGCAAAAAACATTCAGTACTTC; CDR3 protein: CASRFPGAKNIQYF
D gene: NA; V gene: TRBV19; J gene: TRBJ1-2; clone size: few; CDR3 DNA: TGTGCCAGTAGTTGGTACAGTTTCATAAGATCTTATGGCTACACCTTC; CDR3 protein: CASSWYSFIRSYGYTF
D gene: TRBD2; V gene: TRBV6-6; J gene: TRBJ2-1; clone size: NA; CDR3 DNA: TGTGCCAGCAGTTACTACCCAAAAGCGGGAGTCGTCCCCAATGAGCAGTTCTTC; CDR3 protein: CASSYYPKAGVVPNEQFF
D gene: TRBD1; V gene: TRBV2; J gene: TRBJ2-7; clone size: many; CDR3 DNA: TGTGCCAGCAGTGGCACAGGGGATGAGCAGTACTTC; CDR3 protein: CASSGTGDEQYF
D gene: NA; V gene: TRBV20-1; J gene: TRBJ2-2; clone size: many; CDR3 DNA: TGCAGTGCGCTCTACCTAGCGTCCGGGGAGCTGTTTTTT; CDR3 protein: CSALYLASGELFF
D gene: NA; V gene: TRBV7-3; J gene: TRBJ2-7; clone size: many; CDR3 DNA: TGTGCCAGCAGCTTAAATGGGGCTTACGAGCAGTACTTC; CDR3 protein: CASSLNGAYEQYF
D gene: TRBD2; V gene: TRBV20-1; J gene: TRBJ2-5; clone size: NA; CDR3 DNA: TGCAGTGCCCTGATTCCTTTAGCGGGGGCCCCCCAAGAGACCCAGTACTTC; CDR3 protein: CSALIPLAGAPQETQYF
D gene: NA; V gene: TRBV30; J gene: TRBJ2-7; clone size: many; CDR3 DNA: TGTGCCTGGAGTGTGGCAACCTACGAGCAGTACTTC; CDR3 protein: CAWSVATYEQYF
D gene: TRBD2; V gene: TRBV2; J gene: TRBJ2-3; clone size: NA; CDR3 DNA: TGTGCCAGCATTACCCCGACTAGCGGGAGCACAGATACGCAGTATTTT; CDR3 protein: CASITPTSGSTDTQYF
D gene: TRBD1; V gene: TRBV28; J gene: TRBJ2-5; clone size: many; CDR3 DNA: TGTGCCAGCAGCCCGACAGGGGACGTTGAGACCCAGTACTTC; CDR3 protein: CASSPTGDVETQYF
D gene: TRBD2; V gene: TRBV2; J gene: TRBJ2-1; clone size: many; CDR3 DNA: TGTGCCAGCAGAGCCTCCACCGGGACTAGTACTGGAGATGAGCAGTTCTTC; CDR3 protein: CASRASTGTSTGDEQFF
D gene: NA; V gene: TRBV4-2; J gene: TRBJ2-5; clone size: NA; CDR3 DNA: TGTGCCAGCAGCCAACATAGCGGAGGAGAGACCCAGTACTTC; CDR3 protein: CASSQHSGGETQYF
D gene: NA; V gene: TRBV7-6; J gene: TRBJ2-3; clone size: NA; CDR3 DNA: TGTGCCAGCAGTCCGATTAGGACAGATGCGCAGTATTTT; CDR3 protein: CASSPIRTDAQYF
D gene: NA; V gene: TRBV5-5; J gene: TRBJ1-2; clone size: NA; CDR3 DNA: TGTGCCAGCAGCTGGGCCGGGCTACACTATGGCTACACCTTC; CDR3 protein: CASSWAGLHYGYTF
D gene: TRBD1; V gene: TRBV29-1; J gene: TRBJ2-7; clone size: many; CDR3 DNA: TGCAGCCCCTCCGCCCGGGACAGGGATCCCTACGAGCAGTACTTC; CDR3 protein: CSPSARDRDPYEQYF